A selection of T cell receptor beta chains follows, all from one sample in a study of blood T cell repertoires in COVID-19. Repertoires were generated with immunoSEQ multiplex PCR, while TCRdb's copy carries only in-frame clones and drops some. The table shows around 94,000 clones, with about 80% occurring only once. Input material: peripheral blood. These receptors came from a human donor in a cohort sampled during active COVID-19. Each CDR3 is given with its conserved first and last residue. The D gene is left open where the match is weak. Size is omitted from some rows. Given values are once, few, many or a class for expanded clones.

j_call d_call cdr3_length v_call clone_size cdr3_nt cdr3_aa
TRBJ2-7 TRBD1 14 TRBV5-4 once TGTGCCAGCAGCACCAAGACAGGGGCCTACGAGCAGTACTTC CASSTKTGAYEQYF
TRBJ2-7 TRBD1 15 TRBV11-2 - TGTGCCAGCAGCTTAGGGGGGACAGGTTTTCGAGAGCAGTACTTC CASSLGGTGFREQYF
TRBJ2-2 - 17 TRBV6-6 - TGTGCCAGCAGTCCTCCCGGCGGGACGATTCTAACCGGGGAGCTGTTTTTT CASSPPGGTILTGELFF
TRBJ1-1 - 14 TRBV11-2 - TGTGCCAGCAGCTTAGATGTAATGAACACTGAAGCTTTCTTT CASSLDVMNTEAFF
TRBJ1-2 - 14 TRBV18 - TGTGCCAGCTCCTCAGGGGTACGGAACTATGGCTACACCTTC CASSSGVRNYGYTF
TRBJ2-2 TRBD2 15 TRBV5-1 once TGCGCCAGCAGCTTCGAAGCGGGAGGTGCCGGGGAGCTGTTTTTT CASSFEAGGAGELFF
TRBJ1-3 TRBD1 15 TRBV7-9 - TGTGCCAGCAGCTTAATCGGACAGGGGGCGAACACCATATATTTT CASSLIGQGANTIYF
TRBJ2-3 - 16 TRBV2 once TGTGCCAGCAGCGATCCCGGGAGCGGGAGCACAGATACGCAGTATTTT CASSDPGSGSTDTQYF
TRBJ2-2 TRBD1 15 TRBV7-8 - TGTGCCAGCAGCGCCGTAGGGGGCGCCTTCGGGGAGCTGTTTTTT CASSAVGGAFGELFF
TRBJ2-7 - 16 TRBV10-3 - TGTGCCATCAGTGAGCGCGGGAATAGGGGGCGCTACGAGCAGTACTTC CAISERGNRGRYEQYF